The sample holds one count of the clone carrying this T cell receptor (beta chain). CDR3 length equals 16 residues. Germline values: CDR1 SGHNT, CDR2 YYREEE (reference sequence). The V gene end was trimmed by 4 bases and the J gene end by 8 bases; junction bases not matched to a gene: 15. This entry comes from a study of shared T cell receptors in the human thymus. Using immunoSEQ multiplex PCR, the repertoire was profiled, and TCRdb retains in-frame clones only, with some absent. The repertoire holds fewer than 700,000 clones, with roughly 90% as singletons. These data were also filed under a second study, of human thymus T cells. That investigation notes: Thymic material originated from resections removed in the course of corrective heart surgery. The authors found apparently biased V and J gene usage in thymic and blood repertoires.

The clonotype originates from a boy in the first two years of life with a congenital heart defect. The V call is TRBV5-4, the J call TRBJ2-1; 7 nucleotides line up with TRBD1. Sequencing used thymocytes. CDR3 sequence reads: CASSLTRDREGHEQFF. CDR3 coding DNA: TGTGCCAGCAGCCTAACCCGAGACAGGGAAGGGCATGAGCAGTTCTTC.